The 20 T cell receptor beta chains below were found in one sample sequenced in a study of blood T cell repertoires in COVID-19. The repertoire was sequenced with immunoSEQ multiplex PCR; TCRdb's copy has only in-frame clones and lacks some. The repertoire holds 120,000 or so clones, 82% seen once, with about 4.2% in the top ten. The sample comprised peripheral blood. Source of these receptors: a woman between 70 and 85 years old with acute or convalescent COVID-19.

This clone appeared once. CDR3 region: CASSYGQSRNEKLFF. The CDR3 DNA is TGTGCCAGCAGTTACGGACAGAGCCGTAATGAAAAACTGTTTTTT. The chain carries TRBV6-4 and TRBJ1-4, with a weak D call TRBD1 (6 bases). V was cut by 5 bases and J by 4 bases, with 14 bases left in between. CDR1 MRHNA and CDR2 SNTAGT come from the germline V gene. The CDR3 has 15 amino acids.

This rearrangement joins TRBV19 to TRBJ2-7; no definite D call. Germline V lookup: CDR1 LNHDA, CDR2 SQIVND (reference sequence). CDR3 length: 12 residues. The V gene lost 7 bases and the J gene lost 0 bases, with 7 bases spanning the gap. CDR3 sequence (DNA): TGTGCCAGTAAGGCAGGCTCCTACGAGCAGTACTTC. This codes for CASKAGSYEQYF.

The DNA of the CDR3 is TGTGCCAGTAGAGCAGGGGGCGGAAACTATGGCTACACCTTC. Amino acids: CASRAGGGNYGYTF. The V gene is TRBV19, the J gene TRBJ1-2, with 8 nucleotides matching TRBD1. The CDR3 is 14 residues long. The germline gives CDR1 LNHDA, CDR2 SQIVND (reference sequence). J was trimmed by 2 bases and V by 6 bases; bases with no gene match: 5. Supplemented by reference TRBV19 and TRBJ1-2, the full variable domain reads DGGITQSPKYLFRKEGQNVTLSCEQNLNHDAMYWYRQDPGQGLRLIYYSQIVNDFQKGDIAEGYSVSREKKESFPLTVTSAQKNPTAFYLCASRAGGGNYGYTFGSGTRLTVV.

The chain couples TRBV7-7 to TRBJ1-1, with D possibly TRBD1 on 6 matching bases. The CDR3 is made up of 13 amino acids. The germline CDR1 and CDR2 sequences are SSHAT and FNYEAQ (reference sequence). V was cut by 5 bases and J by 1 base, with 8 bases left in between. The CDR3: CASSRTANTEAFF. DNA of the CDR3: TGTGCCAGCAGCCGGACAGCGAACACTGAAGCTTTCTTT.

The V call is TRBV18, the J call TRBJ2-7; D might be TRBD1 (5 bases). CDR1 and CDR2 from the germline V gene are KGHSH and LQKENI. V lost 3 bases, J lost 2 bases, and 5 bases lay in between. CDR3 length: 12 residues. CDR3 amino acids: CASSPTAYEQYV. CDR3 DNA: TGTGCCAGCTCACCGACAGCCTACGAGCAGTACGTC.

This clone was recorded once. This chain uses TRBV10-2 with TRBJ1-5, with D perhaps TRBD1 (5 bases). This CDR3 contains 13 residues. Germline V lookup: CDR1 WSHSY, CDR2 SAAADI. Trimming left V 3 bases short and J 7 bases short, with 10 bases between. In DNA form, the CDR3 reads TGCGCCAGCAGTGAATGGCAGGGACAGCCCCAGCATTTT. Protein: CASSEWQGQPQHF.

This chain uses TRBV19 with TRBJ1-4; no definite D call. CDR3 size: 14 residues. V was shortened by 6 bases and J by 0 bases, with 8 bases between the two germline ends. Looked up from germline, CDR1 is LNHDA and CDR2 is SQIVND (reference sequence). CDR3 coding DNA: TGTGCCAGTAGCCGGGTTGCAACTAATGAAAAACTGTTTTTT. It codes for CASSRVATNEKLFF.

The chain uses TRBV11-2 and TRBJ1-1; a possible D gene is TRBD1 (5 bases). The CDR3 sequence is 14 residues long. Germline V CDR1 and CDR2: SGHAT, FQNNGV. V was clipped by 2 bases and J by 4 bases, with 11 bases between them. CDR3: CASSLSQGVTEAFF. The CDR3 region has the DNA TGTGCCAGCAGCTTATCCCAGGGCGTCACTGAAGCTTTCTTT. Based on the CDR3 plus reference TRBV11-2 and TRBJ1-1, the full variable domain is EAGVAQSPRYKIIEKRQSVAFWCNPISGHATLYWYQQILGQGPKLLIQFQNNGVVDDSQLPKDRFSAERLKGVDSTLKIQPAKLEDSAVYLCASSLSQGVTEAFFGQGTRLTVV.

The gene calls are TRBV19 and TRBJ1-1, with unresolved D. V shed 2 bases and J shed 0 bases, with 7 bases lying between them. CDR1 is LNHDA, CDR2 SQIVND, per germline (reference sequence). The CDR3 is 14 residues long. The CDR3 DNA reads as TGTGCCAGTAGTATAATGGGCATGAACACTGAAGCTTTCTTT. Residues: CASSIMGMNTEAFF.

The CDR3 loop reads CASRGTVRERNQPQHF. The CDR3 nucleotides are TGTGCCAGTAGGGGGACAGTGCGCGAGCGGAATCAGCCCCAGCATTTT. The J gene is TRBJ1-5, the V gene TRBV19, with 7 bases identical to TRBD1. Trimming removed 6 bases from V and 4 bases from J; junction bases left unmatched: 12. CDR1 is LNHDA and CDR2 is SQIVND in the germline V gene (reference sequence). The CDR3 extends over 16 amino acids.

V is TRBV27 and J is TRBJ1-2; TRBD1 agrees at 12 bases. Unmatched junction bases numbered 5, after V lost 4 bases and J lost 8 bases. The CDR3 sequence is 14 residues long. Germline-derived CDR1 and CDR2 are MNHEY and SMNVEV (reference sequence). CDR3 nucleotide sequence: TGTGCCAGCAGTTCCCGGGACAGGGGGCACGGCTACACCTTC. It specifies CASSSRDRGHGYTF.

The CDR3 reads CASSLGYGTDTQYF. The CDR3 nucleotides read TGTGCCAGTAGTCTAGGTTATGGCACAGATACGCAGTATTTT. The chain has TRBV19 and TRBJ2-3; D is uncertain. This CDR3 contains 14 residues. V gave up 5 bases and J gave up 1 base, with 10 bases separating them. Germline CDR1 LNHDA, CDR2 SQIVND (reference sequence).

The V call is TRBV7-2, the J call TRBJ1-2; TRBD1 matches at 7 bases. This CDR3 spans 14 amino acids. Trimming at V came to 7 bases and at J to 7 bases, leaving 12 bases not matched to a gene. CDR1 and CDR2 (germline): SGHTA, FQGNSA. CDR3 amino acids: CASTPEGARTGYTF. The CDR3 region has the DNA TGTGCCAGCACCCCGGAGGGGGCGCGGACTGGCTACACCTTC. The variable domain in full, with the rest retrieved from reference TRBV7-2 and TRBJ1-2, is GAGVSQSPSNKVTEKGKDVELRCDPISGHTALYWYRQSLGQGLEFLIYFQGNSAPDKSGLPSDRFSAERTGGSVSTLTIQRTQQEDSAVYLCASTPEGARTGYTFGSGTRLTVV.

The gene calls are TRBV10-2 and TRBJ2-1, with no clear D. This CDR3 has 14 amino acids. Trimming removed 8 bases at V and 0 bases at J, with 11 bases between. The germline V gene has CDR1 WSHSY and CDR2 SAAADI. The chain's CDR3 is CASLESNSYNEQFF. The CDR3, as DNA: TGCGCCAGCTTAGAATCCAACTCCTACAATGAGCAGTTCTTC.

The rearrangement uses TRBV7-7 and TRBJ2-2; D perhaps matches TRBD2 (6 bases). From germline, CDR1 is SSHAT and CDR2 FNYEAQ (reference sequence). Trimming removed 5 bases from V and 4 bases from J, with 14 bases in between. The CDR3 consists of 15 residues. CDR3 sequence reads: CASSGRGASTGELFF. As DNA, the CDR3 is TGTGCCAGCAGCGGGCGGGGTGCCAGCACCGGGGAGCTGTTTTTT. Supplemented by reference TRBV7-7 and TRBJ2-2, the full variable domain reads GAGVSQSPRYKVTKRGQDVTLRCDPISSHATLYWYQQALGQGPEFLTYFNYEAQPDKSGLPSDRFSAERPEGSISTLTIQRTEQRDSAMYRCASSGRGASTGELFFGEGSRLTVL.

V usage is TRBV5-1 and J usage is TRBJ2-2, with D possibly matching TRBD1 (5 bases). This CDR3 is 15 amino acids long. V lost 0 bases, J lost 6 bases, and 12 bases lay in between. Germline V CDR1 and CDR2: SGHRS, YFSETQ. The CDR3 region is CASSLAPAGSGELFF. The CDR3 DNA reads TGCGCCAGCAGCTTGGCCCCTGCAGGGTCCGGGGAGCTGTTTTTT.

CDR3 sequence reads: CAWRGKTGGENSPLHF. DNA of the CDR3: TGTGCCTGGAGGGGAAAGACAGGGGGCGAAAATTCACCCCTCCACTTT. The chain joins TRBV30 to TRBJ1-6; 10 nucleotides line up with TRBD1. V lost 3 bases, J lost 7 bases, and 9 bases stayed unmatched. Germline V gene lookup returns CDR1 GTSNPN and CDR2 SVGIG (reference sequence). CDR3 length: 16 residues.

The chain combines TRBV9 with TRBJ1-2; 10 bases map to TRBD1. Trimming took 0 bases from V and 5 from J; bases not matched to a gene: 7. Per the germline V gene, CDR1 is SGDLS and CDR2 is YYNGEE. The CDR3 is 16 residues long. CDR3 residues: CASSVGPPGQGYGYTF. In DNA form, the CDR3 reads TGTGCCAGCAGCGTAGGACCGCCGGGACAGGGGTATGGCTACACCTTC.

This clone appeared a few times. J is TRBJ2-7 and V is TRBV4-1; 7 nucleotides match TRBD1. After removal of 5 bases from V and 4 bases from J, the junction contained 11 bases not matched to a gene. CDR3 size: 15 residues. Germline V CDR1 and CDR2: MGHRA, YSYEKL. The CDR3 here is CASSTAWDRRYEQYV. Written as DNA, the CDR3 is TGCGCCAGCAGCACGGCCTGGGACAGACGATACGAGCAGTACGTC.

The chain uses TRBV19 and TRBJ1-5, with a possible D match to TRBD1 (6 bases). V was shortened by 9 bases and J by 0 bases, with 9 bases between the two germline ends. Per the germline V gene, CDR1 is LNHDA and CDR2 is SQIVND (reference sequence). CDR3 size: 13 residues. In DNA, the CDR3 is TGTGCCAGCGGACAGAATAGCAATCAGCCCCAGCATTTT. This sequence encodes CASGQNSNQPQHF. The full variable domain, in which reference TRBV19 and TRBJ1-5 provide the parts outside the CDR3, is DGGITQSPKYLFRKEGQNVTLSCEQNLNHDAMYWYRQDPGQGLRLIYYSQIVNDFQKGDIAEGYSVSREKKESFPLTVTSAQKNPTAFYLCASGQNSNQPQHFGDGTRLSIL.